This record looks at one T cell receptor beta chain sequence and its context. Its antigen is not identified. Per germline, CDR1 SSHAT and CDR2 FNYEAQ (reference sequence). V lost 5 bases and J lost 12; bases outside the gene matches: 14. The CDR3 has 15 residues. Run at survey level, the immunoSEQ assay was version v3.0. Profiled with immunoSEQ multiplex PCR; TCRdb holds only in-frame clones, not every one. The table shows about 17,000 clones, with around four fifths occurring only once. The data were taken from a study of long-term antiretroviral therapy in people with HIV. The overall study: The earliest samples predate the 2015 immediate-ART recommendation by about a decade.

No donor had fewer than one pre-ART PBMC sample or fewer than two post-ART PBMC samples. Every sample had roughly 1-11 million cryopreserved PBMC in it before DNA extraction. Study-level points and caveats: No data were available on ART adherence, viral resistance or therapy changes.

The rearrangement joins TRBV7-7 to TRBJ2-7, with TRBD1 matching 12 bases. This TCR was sampled from a woman aged 50 to 60 with HIV. The sample consisted of unsorted PBMCs, taken nearly 2.6 years before starting antiretroviral therapy. Here the CDR3 DNA reads TGTGCCAGCAGCCCCCGGGACAGGGGGCCTAAGAGTCTGTACTTC. It encodes CASSPRDRGPKSLYF.